The T cell receptor beta chain described here comes from a study of cytomegalovirus exposure and HLA in healthy donors. Looking at the study overall: Early on, a data release was issued that held 65 million to 100 million unique TCRs from HLA-typed donors. Study results and limitations: Later genetic work tied a missense DCLRE1C variant to beta-chain V and J trimming. Segments of the TCR beta V type were, in most cases, productive about 90% or about 30% of the time in an earlier analysis.

V lost 1 base, J lost 3 bases, and 4 bases stayed unmatched. Germline-derived CDR1 and CDR2 are SGHTA and FQGNSA. CDR3 length: 15 amino acids. With respect to this clone: The antigen is undetermined.

The PCR employed 60 Vbeta primers together with 13 Jbeta primers. The table came from immunoSEQ multiplex PCR; TCRdb's copy has only in-frame clones and leaves some out. This sample has about 67,000 clones, with about 65% found just once. Sequencing was performed on PBMCs. This chain uses TRBV7-2 with TRBJ1-2, with TRBD1 identical over 8 bases. This clonotype originated in a woman aged 25 to 45 in good health and CMV-seronegative. In DNA form, the CDR3 reads TGTGCCAGCAGCTTAGATCCAGGGGGCGACTATGGCTACACCTTC. Amino acid sequence: CASSLDPGGDYGYTF.